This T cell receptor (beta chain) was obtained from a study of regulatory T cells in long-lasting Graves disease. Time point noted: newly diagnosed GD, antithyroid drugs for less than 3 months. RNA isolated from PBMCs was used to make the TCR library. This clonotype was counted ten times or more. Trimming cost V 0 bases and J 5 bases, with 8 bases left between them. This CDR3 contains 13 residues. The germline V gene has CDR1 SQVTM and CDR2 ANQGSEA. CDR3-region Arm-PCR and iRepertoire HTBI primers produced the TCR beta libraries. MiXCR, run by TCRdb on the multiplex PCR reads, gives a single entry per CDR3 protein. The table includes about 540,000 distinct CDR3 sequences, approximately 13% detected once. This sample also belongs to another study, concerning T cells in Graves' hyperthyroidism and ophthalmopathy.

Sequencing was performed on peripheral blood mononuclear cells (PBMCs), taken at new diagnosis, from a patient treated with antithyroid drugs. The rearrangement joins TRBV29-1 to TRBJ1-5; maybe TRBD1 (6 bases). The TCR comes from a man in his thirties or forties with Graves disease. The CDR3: CSVEESGDQPQHF. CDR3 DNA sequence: TGCAGCGTTGAAGAATCAGGGGATCAGCCCCAGCATTTT.